A single sample gave rise to the 32 T cell receptor beta chains below, sequenced in a study of blood T cell repertoires in COVID-19. Sequenced by immunoSEQ multiplex PCR; TCRdb stores in-frame clones only, minus some. Here the sample spans roughly 520,000 clones, approximately 90% being singletons. The source material was PBMCs or T cells enriched from blood (not recorded which). The receptors were sampled from a woman in her thirties or forties who had recovered from COVID-19.

This sequence joins TRBV19 and TRBJ2-3; no clear D. Trimming cost V 7 bases and J 2 bases, with 13 bases left between them. The CDR3 is 14 amino acids. Germline lookup yields CDR1 LNHDA and CDR2 SQIVND (reference sequence). The CDR3 loop is CASKSESYTDTQYF. CDR3 DNA: TGTGCCAGTAAGTCTGAAAGCTACACAGATACGCAGTATTTT.

The V call is TRBV19, the J call TRBJ2-7; TRBD1 matches at 11 bases. Germline V gene lookup returns CDR1 LNHDA and CDR2 SQIVND (reference sequence). CDR3 size: 16 residues. V trimming: 8 bases; J trimming: 3 bases; junction bases outside the gene matches: 12. The CDR3: CASRGTGGPWIYEQYF. The CDR3 nucleotides are TGTGCCAGTCGTGGGACAGGGGGTCCCTGGATCTACGAGCAGTACTTC.

This sequence joins TRBV18 and TRBJ1-1, with 9 bases fitting TRBD1. CDR1 is KGHSH and CDR2 is LQKENI in the germline V gene. The CDR3 totals 17 residues. The ends lost 7 bases at V and 4 bases at J; junction bases unmatched: 16. This CDR3 reads CASYIGTGYISGTEAFF. The CDR3 DNA sequence: TGTGCCAGCTACATCGGGACAGGGTATATTAGTGGCACTGAAGCTTTCTTT.

The chain has TRBV4-3 and TRBJ2-3, with TRBD2 matching 7 bases. V lost 0 bases and J lost 0; bases outside the gene matches: 6. Per germline, CDR1 LGHNA and CDR2 YSLEER. There are 17 residues in the CDR3. The CDR3 DNA reads TGCGCCAGCAGCCAAGATTGGTCTAGCGGCAGCACAGATACGCAGTATTTT. Translation: CASSQDWSSGSTDTQYF.

The V call is TRBV6-1, the J call TRBJ2-1; D is unclear. The germline CDR1 and CDR2 sequences are MNHNS and SASEGT. There are 14 residues in the CDR3. V was trimmed by 3 bases and J by 5 bases, leaving 11 bases between them. The CDR3 loop is CASSEFAAHNEQFF. CDR3 bases: TGTGCCAGCAGTGAGTTTGCGGCCCACAATGAGCAGTTCTTC.

This clone came up once. The CDR3 region is CASSLRTSGSAYEQYF. The DNA of the CDR3 is TGTGCCAGCAGCTTAAGGACTAGCGGGAGCGCCTACGAGCAGTACTTC. V and J are TRBV11-3 and TRBJ2-7; the match to TRBD2 covers 13 bases. Germline V gene sequence: CDR1 SGHNT, CDR2 YENEEA. V lost 2 bases to trimming and J lost 2 bases; unmatched junction nucleotides: 3. The CDR3 covers 16 residues.

The chain links TRBV25-1 to TRBJ1-1; possible D gene TRBD1, 5 bases. Per germline, CDR1 MGHDK and CDR2 SYGVNS. V was shortened by 6 bases and J by 3 bases, with 14 bases between the two germline ends. The CDR3 extends over 14 amino acids. The CDR3 sequence is CASSRGGGDTEAFF. The DNA for the CDR3 is TGTGCCAGCAGCCGCGGTGGGGGGGACACTGAAGCTTTCTTT.

The chain links TRBV27 to TRBJ2-6; the D gene is possibly TRBD1 (6 bases). CDR1 and CDR2 from the germline V gene are MNHEY and SMNVEV (reference sequence). The CDR3 contains 15 residues. V lost 4 bases and J 4 bases, leaving 11 bases between the germline ends. The CDR3 spells CASSSQGLGANVLTF. The CDR3 DNA follows: TGTGCCAGCAGTTCACAGGGCCTAGGGGCCAACGTCCTGACTTTC. Using reference TRBV27 and TRBJ2-6 for the parts outside the CDR3, the full variable domain is EAQVTQNPRYLITVTGKKLTVTCSQNMNHEYMSWYRQDPGLGLRQIYYSMNVEVTDKGDVPEGYKVSRKEKRNFPLILESPSPNQTSLYFCASSSQGLGANVLTFGAGSRLTVL.

This chain connects TRBV14 to TRBJ1-2; no clear D gene. With 6 bases removed from V and 5 bases from J, the gap between germline ends came to 16 bases. In germline, CDR1 is SGHDN, CDR2 FVKESK. This CDR3 contains 14 residues. The CDR3 coding sequence is TGTGCCAGCAGTCAAATTACAGAGAGTTATGGCTACACCTTC. Residues: CASSQITESYGYTF.

CDR3: CASSPSGQGSGYTF. The CDR3 coding sequence is TGCGCCAGCAGCCCATCCGGACAGGGTAGTGGCTACACCTTC. The V and J genes are TRBV5-1 and TRBJ1-2, with 8 bases fitting TRBD1. The CDR3 is 14 residues long. The J segment lost 7 bases and the V segment lost 4 bases, leaving 9 bases of the junction unmatched. Germline values: CDR1 SGHRS, CDR2 YFSETQ. Full variable domain (remainder filled in from reference TRBV5-1 and TRBJ1-2): KAGVTQTPRYLIKTRGQQVTLSCSPISGHRSVSWYQQTPGQGLQFLFEYFSETQRNKGNFPGRFSGRQFSNSRSEMNVSTLELGDSALYLCASSPSGQGSGYTFGSGTRLTVV.

The CDR3 coding sequence is TGTGCCATCAAAAACAGGACAGGGGGCGCGGCGACTAGCGGGAGTGCGGATGATACGCAGTATTTT. Amino acid sequence: CAIKNRTGGAATSGSADDTQYF. The chain recombines TRBV24-1 with TRBJ2-3; maybe TRBD2 (12 bases). The CDR3 is made up of 22 amino acids. Deletions cut 11 bases from V and 6 bases from J, with 44 bases between. Germline CDR1 is KGHDR and CDR2 is SFDVKD.

V gene TRBV29-1 combines with J gene TRBJ2-7; the match to TRBD1 covers 7 bases. Per germline, CDR1 SQVTM and CDR2 ANQGSEA. V shed 7 bases, J shed 0 bases, and the junction held 6 bases outside the gene matches. There are 13 residues in the CDR3. CDR3 sequence reads: CSARDSLSYEQYF. In DNA form, the CDR3 reads TGCAGCGCTCGGGACAGCCTCTCCTACGAGCAGTACTTC.

J is TRBJ2-7 and V is TRBV20-1; D is uncertain. CDR1 DFQATT and CDR2 SNEGSKA come from the germline V gene (reference sequence). This CDR3 has 11 amino acids. V lost 6 bases to trimming and J lost 4 bases, with 10 bases between them. The CDR3 coding sequence is TGCAGTGCCCTTGACTCTTACGAGCAGTACTTC. Translation gives CSALDSYEQYF.

This chain links TRBV18 with TRBJ2-1; D perhaps matches TRBD1 (5 bases). V was cut by 0 bases and J by 1 base, with 13 bases left in between. CDR1 KGHSH and CDR2 LQKENI come from the germline V gene. CDR3 size: 17 residues. CDR3 sequence: CASSPPGGAESYNEQFF. The CDR3 DNA sequence: TGTGCCAGCTCACCACCGGGTGGGGCTGAATCCTACAATGAGCAGTTCTTC.

The genes are TRBV2 and TRBJ1-2, with no clear D. Trimming shortened V by 7 bases and J by 8 bases, and 14 bases separated the two germline ends. The V gene's germline CDR1 is SNHLY and CDR2 FYNNEI. The CDR3 extends over 12 amino acids. The CDR3 DNA is TGTGCCAGCATAACGGGTTTTGGGGGCTACACCTTC. It encodes CASITGFGGYTF. Full variable domain (remainder filled in from reference TRBV2 and TRBJ1-2): EPEVTQTPSHQVTQMGQEVILRCVPISNHLYFYWYRQILGQKVEFLVSFYNNEISEKSEIFDDQFSVERPDGSNFTLKIRSTKLEDSAMYFCASITGFGGYTFGSGTRLTVV.

The chain has TRBV28 and TRBJ1-4, with TRBD1 matching over 7 bases. With 2 bases clipped from V and 7 bases from J, the junction kept 4 bases outside the gene matches. The germline CDR1 and CDR2 sequences are MDHEN and SYDVKM. The CDR3 has 14 amino acids. CDR3 loop: CASSLHRGGEKLFF. In DNA form, the CDR3 reads TGTGCCAGCAGTTTACACAGGGGAGGTGAAAAACTGTTTTTT.

The chain links TRBV7-9 to TRBJ1-2; D perhaps matches TRBD1 (6 bases). V gave up 4 bases and J gave up 5 bases, with 17 bases separating them. The CDR3 loop spans 15 amino acids. Germline loops: CDR1 SEHNR, CDR2 FQNEAQ (reference sequence). CDR3 sequence reads: CASSSLTGLGYGYTF. The CDR3 DNA is TGTGCCAGCAGCTCCCTCACAGGGCTAGGGTATGGCTACACCTTC.

This clone was counted once. This sequence joins TRBV10-3 and TRBJ2-1; 9 bases map to TRBD2. Germline V gene data show CDR1 as ENHRY and CDR2 as SYGVKD. The CDR3 consists of 16 residues. Unmatched junction bases numbered 5, after V lost 1 base and J lost 4 bases. CDR3 DNA sequence: TGTGCCATCAGTGAGTTCGCGGGAGGGGGGTACAATGAGCAGTTCTTC. It yields the protein CAISEFAGGGYNEQFF.

The genes are TRBV12-3 or TRBV12-4 and TRBJ1-1, with D tentatively TRBD1 (5 bases). The germline V and J ends were trimmed by 8 bases and 3 bases, with 10 bases remaining between them. This CDR3 region has 12 residues. Written as DNA, the CDR3 is TGTGCCAGCGGTCAGGGCCACACTGAAGCTTTCTTT. This encodes CASGQGHTEAFF.

The chain uses TRBV3-1 (or the pseudogene TRBV3-2) and TRBJ2-7, with 7 bases aligning to TRBD1. The CDR3 sequence is 15 residues long. The V segment lost 1 base and the J segment 7 bases; nucleotides outside the gene matches: 10. Germline V gene data show CDR1 as LGHDT and CDR2 as YNNKEL (reference sequence). CDR3 DNA sequence: TGTGCCAGCAGCCAAGGCACAGGGGTAGTGTCAGAGCAGTACTTC. Encoded protein: CASSQGTGVVSEQYF.

The V call is TRBV6-5, the J call TRBJ2-7, with D hard to call. The V gene's germline CDR1 is MNHEY and CDR2 SVGAGI. The CDR3 loop spans 12 amino acids. The V gene lost 6 bases and the J gene lost 0 bases, with 6 bases spanning the gap. The CDR3 sequence is CASRASSYEQYF. The CDR3 DNA follows: TGTGCCAGCAGGGCAAGCTCCTACGAGCAGTACTTC.

The chain has TRBV4-1 and TRBJ2-7; 7 positions match TRBD2. From germline, CDR1 is MGHRA and CDR2 YSYEKL. The ends lost 4 bases at V and 3 bases at J; junction bases unmatched: 6. This CDR3 spans 14 amino acids. The DNA of the CDR3 is TGCGCCAGCAGCCTCGGGACTATCAACTACGAGCAGTACTTC. This translates into CASSLGTINYEQYF.

The sample holds one count of this clone. The chain recombines TRBV20-1 with TRBJ1-2; 9 positions agree with TRBD1. V lost 5 bases and J lost 8; bases outside the gene matches: 3. The germline gives CDR1 DFQATT, CDR2 SNEGSKA (reference sequence). This CDR3 is 11 amino acids long. For the CDR3, the DNA is TGCAGTGCTGAACAGGGGGCCGGCTACACCTTC. Its protein is CSAEQGAGYTF.

CDR3 DNA: TGTGCCAGCAGTTACGACCAGGGTTTTTATCAGCCCCAGCATTTT. This sequence encodes CASSYDQGFYQPQHF. This sequence joins TRBV6-5 and TRBJ1-5; D is possibly TRBD1 (5 bases). Between the trimmed V and J ends, which lost 2 bases and 5 bases, there was a span of 13 bases. Germline V gives CDR1 MNHEY, CDR2 SVGAGI. This CDR3 is 15 amino acids long.

The genes are TRBV19 and TRBJ2-1; 9 positions agree with TRBD2. V was clipped by 5 bases and J by 0 bases; unmatched bases: 17. Germline V gives CDR1 LNHDA, CDR2 SQIVND (reference sequence). The CDR3 totals 20 residues. The CDR3 DNA sequence: TGTGCCAGTAGTGACCATAGCGGGAGCGGGGGACTTAGCTCCTACAATGAGCAGTTCTTC. It specifies CASSDHSGSGGLSSYNEQFF. The whole variable domain, filled in from reference TRBV19 and TRBJ2-1, reads DGGITQSPKYLFRKEGQNVTLSCEQNLNHDAMYWYRQDPGQGLRLIYYSQIVNDFQKGDIAEGYSVSREKKESFPLTVTSAQKNPTAFYLCASSDHSGSGGLSSYNEQFFGPGTRLTVL.

The genes are TRBV6-5 and TRBJ2-7, with D perhaps matching TRBD1 (6 bases). The CDR3 length is 15 residues. V was cut by 6 bases and J by 0 bases, with 15 bases left in between. The germline V gene encodes CDR1 MNHEY and CDR2 SVGAGI. The DNA for the CDR3 is TGTGCCAGCAGCCCCACCCAGGGGATCTCCTACGAGCAGTACTTC. Encoded protein: CASSPTQGISYEQYF.

The rearrangement links TRBV19 to TRBJ2-1; a possible D gene is TRBD2 (7 bases). Per germline, CDR1 LNHDA and CDR2 SQIVND (reference sequence). The CDR3 is made up of 13 amino acids. Between the trimmed V and J ends, which lost 10 bases and 2 bases, there was a span of 12 bases. The CDR3 DNA reads TGTGCCATAGGGGGGGGCCCCTACAATGAGCAGTTCTTC. Encoded protein: CAIGGGPYNEQFF.

The J gene is TRBJ2-7, the V gene TRBV3-1 (or the pseudogene TRBV3-2); 7 bases fit TRBD1. The CDR3 runs to 15 residues. V lost 0 bases and J lost 2; bases outside the gene matches: 4. Germline V gene lookup returns CDR1 LGHDT and CDR2 YNNKEL (reference sequence). The CDR3 DNA sequence: TGTGCCAGCAGCCAAGACGACAGGGCCACCTACGAGCAGTACTTC. This gives the protein CASSQDDRATYEQYF.

V gene TRBV5-4 combines with J gene TRBJ2-3, with TRBD1 identical over 9 bases. Germline-derived CDR1 and CDR2 are SGHNT and YYREEE (reference sequence). J was trimmed by 1 base and V by 5 bases; bases with no gene match: 5. The CDR3 loop spans 15 amino acids. The CDR3 sequence: CASRFGQGRTDTQYF. The CDR3 DNA is TGTGCCAGCAGATTCGGACAGGGGCGCACAGATACGCAGTATTTT.

The rearrangement joins TRBV13 to TRBJ1-2; D gene unclear. CDR1 and CDR2 (germline): PRHDT, FYEKMQ (reference sequence). There are 15 residues in the CDR3. V was clipped by 0 bases and J by 2 bases, with 10 bases between them. CDR3 nucleotide sequence: TGTGCCAGCAGCTTAGGCCCGGTTGCAAACTATGGCTACACCTTC. Protein product: CASSLGPVANYGYTF.

The V and J genes are TRBV3-1 (or the pseudogene TRBV3-2) and TRBJ1-1; 10 bases align to TRBD1. V trimming: 1 base; J trimming: 3 bases; junction bases outside the gene matches: 5. Germline V gene sequence: CDR1 LGHDT, CDR2 YNNKEL (reference sequence). This CDR3 spans 16 amino acids. This chain's CDR3 is CASSQVPGTGDTEAFF. DNA for the CDR3: TGTGCCAGCAGCCAAGTCCCCGGGACAGGGGACACTGAAGCTTTCTTT.

The chain carries TRBV7-9 and TRBJ2-6; D gene unclear. The CDR3 sequence is 15 residues long. V shed 1 base and J shed 3 bases, with 7 bases lying between them. CDR1 is SEHNR, CDR2 FQNEAQ, per germline (reference sequence). CDR3 sequence reads: CASSLEERGANVLTF. CDR3 DNA: TGTGCCAGCAGCTTAGAGGAGCGTGGGGCCAACGTCCTGACTTTC.